These 26 T cell receptor beta chains originate from one sample sequenced in a study of T cells in Graves' hyperthyroidism and ophthalmopathy. Researchers took RNA transcripts and amplified the TCR beta CDR3 regions from them. The HTBI set primed first-round TCR CDR3 RT-PCR. TCRdb called the multiplex PCR reads again in MiXCR, with one record for every CDR3 protein. The sample has about 530,000 distinct CDR3 sequences, 15% to 20% seen once. The sample was blood. The receptor set was obtained from a woman younger than 35 with Graves' ophthalmopathy.

The sample holds many counts of this clonotype. The chain is built from TRBV11-2 and TRBJ2-3; maybe TRBD1 (6 bases). The CDR3 is 13 amino acids. Germline assignment: CDR1 SGHAT and CDR2 FQNNGV. V dropped 5 bases and J dropped 7 bases, with 13 bases sitting between them. CDR3 DNA sequence: TGTGCCAGCAGCGGCAGACAGGTTAATACGCAGTATTTT. Its translation is CASSGRQVNTQYF.

This clonotype was detected ten times or more. The chain uses TRBV12-5 and TRBJ1-5, with D possibly matching TRBD1 (5 bases). The CDR3 covers 18 residues. Trimming shortened V by 7 bases and J by 0 bases, and 22 bases separated the two germline ends. Germline assignment: CDR1 LGHNT and CDR2 FRNRAP. CDR3 nucleotide sequence: TGTGCTAGTGTTCCCGGCCGGACACATAATTATAGCAATCAGCCCCAGCATTTT. It is translated as CASVPGRTHNYSNQPQHF.

This clonotype was seen a single time. For the CDR3, the DNA is TGTGCCAGCAGCCCTCGGACAGCTAACTCCTACGAGCAGTACTTC. Its translation: CASSPRTANSYEQYF. The gene calls are TRBV7-9 and TRBJ2-7, with D possibly matching TRBD1 (6 bases). Germline CDR1 SEHNR, CDR2 FQNEAQ (reference sequence). CDR3 length equals 15 residues. The V end lost 5 bases, the J end lost 0 bases, and 14 bases lay between the germline ends.

This clonotype was seen more than once but under ten times. The rearrangement uses TRBV19 and TRBJ1-1; TRBD1 agrees at 9 bases. J gave up 0 bases and V 10 bases, and 12 bases lay outside the gene matches. Germline CDR1 reads LNHDA; CDR2 reads SQIVND (reference sequence). This CDR3 is built from 16 residues. Here the CDR3 reads CATTLGTGLLNTEAFF. Here the CDR3 DNA reads TGTGCCACCACACTCGGGACAGGGCTGTTGAACACTGAAGCTTTCTTT.

Comment on this clonotype: A much larger clone is a single base away; this may be a read error. This chain uses TRBV7-2 with TRBJ1-1, with 7 bases matching TRBD1. The CDR3 spans 16 residues. In germline, CDR1 is SGHTA, CDR2 FQGNSA. With 1 base clipped from V and 3 bases from J, the junction kept 8 bases outside the gene matches. This CDR3 reads CASSLGELGGDTEAFF. The CDR3 DNA sequence: TGTGCCAGCAGCTTAGGAGAGCTAGGGGGCGACACTGAAGCTTTCTTT.

This rearrangement joins TRBV20-1 to TRBJ1-1; D remains ambiguous. Trimming took off 0 bases at V and 5 bases at J, with 13 bases between the two ends. This CDR3 contains 14 residues. Germline CDR1 is DFQATT and CDR2 is SNEGSKA (reference sequence). The chain's CDR3 is CSARDPEGGTEAFF. CDR3 in DNA: TGCAGTGCTAGAGATCCGGAGGGTGGAACTGAAGCTTTCTTT.

This clonotype has a handful of counts. With a much larger clone just one base away, this may be a read error. V usage is TRBV12-3 or TRBV12-4 and J usage is TRBJ2-3; 8 nucleotides align to TRBD1. The CDR3 covers 14 residues. V was pared by 6 bases and J by 4 bases, with 6 bases of the junction left unmatched. CDR3 bases: TGTGCCAGCAGACGACAGGGGAGCGCAGATACGCAGTATTTT. This translates into CASRRQGSADTQYF.

At least ten counts were recorded for this clonotype. The genes are TRBV28 and TRBJ2-3; TRBD2 agrees at 16 bases. CDR3 length equals 18 residues. The V and J ends lost 1 base and 4 bases, in that order; junction bases with no gene match: 5. Germline values: CDR1 MDHEN, CDR2 SYDVKM. This CDR3 reads CASSLSGTSGRVADTQYF. In DNA form, the CDR3 reads TGTGCCAGCAGTTTATCAGGGACTAGCGGGAGGGTAGCAGATACGCAGTATTTT.

In its sample, this clonotype was seen a few times. J is TRBJ2-7 and V is TRBV11-3; D perhaps matches TRBD2 (6 bases). The CDR3 sequence is 15 residues long. Trimming took 4 bases from V and 2 from J, leaving 15 bases between them. The germline gives CDR1 SGHNT, CDR2 YENEEA. CDR3 amino acids: CASSSGLTATYEQYF. CDR3 DNA sequence: TGTGCCAGCAGCTCGGGACTGACCGCTACCTACGAGCAGTACTTC. The full variable domain, with the rest looked up from reference TRBV11-3 and TRBJ2-7, is EAGVVQSPRYKIIEKKQPVAFWCNPISGHNTLYWYLQNLGQGPELLIRYENEEAVDDSQLPKDRFSAERLKGVDSTLKIQPAELGDSAVYLCASSSGLTATYEQYFGPGTRLTVT.

This clonotype was counted many times. The chain carries TRBV5-1 and TRBJ1-2, with TRBD1 as a possible D gene (5 bases). V was shortened by 2 bases and J by 0 bases, with 11 bases between the two germline ends. This CDR3 is built from 15 residues. Germline CDR1 reads SGHRS; CDR2 reads YFSETQ. The CDR3 bases are TGCGCCAGCAGCTTTGGGAGGGGAGCTAACTATGGCTACACCTTC. It codes for CASSFGRGANYGYTF. The variable domain in full, with the rest retrieved from reference TRBV5-1 and TRBJ1-2, is KAGVTQTPRYLIKTRGQQVTLSCSPISGHRSVSWYQQTPGQGLQFLFEYFSETQRNKGNFPGRFSGRQFSNSRSEMNVSTLELGDSALYLCASSFGRGANYGYTFGSGTRLTVV.

V is TRBV5-6 and J is TRBJ2-7, with 7 positions matching TRBD1. Trimming removed 4 bases from V and 2 bases from J; junction bases left unmatched: 6. The CDR3 extends over 14 amino acids. The germline gives CDR1 SGHDT, CDR2 YYEEEE. The CDR3 sequence: CASSGDSQAYEQYF. Here the CDR3 DNA reads TGTGCCAGCAGCGGGGACAGCCAAGCCTACGAGCAGTACTTC.

V and J are TRBV28 and TRBJ2-5; D is possibly TRBD1 (5 bases). Germline V lookup: CDR1 MDHEN, CDR2 SYDVKM. The CDR3 has 15 residues. V was trimmed by 6 bases and J by 1 base, leaving 15 bases between them. The chain's CDR3 is CASSIRGIAQETQYF. CDR3 coding DNA: TGTGCCAGCAGCATTAGGGGCATCGCCCAAGAGACCCAGTACTTC.

This clonotype was recorded a few times. The chain couples TRBV27 to TRBJ1-4; TRBD1 is a possible D gene (5 bases). Trimming took off 7 bases at V and 7 bases at J, with 16 bases between the two ends. The CDR3 runs 14 residues. CDR1 is MNHEY, CDR2 SMNVEV, per germline (reference sequence). CDR3 amino acids: CASKSPGVAEKLFF. The CDR3 DNA follows: TGTGCCAGCAAGTCCCCGGGGGTGGCTGAAAAACTGTTTTTT.

This clonotype was detected ten times or more. The chain combines TRBV6-1 with TRBJ1-2; no clear D. The CDR3 has 14 amino acids. Germline CDR1 and CDR2: MNHNS and SASEGT. V lost 5 bases and J lost 8, with 18 bases in between. Here the CDR3 DNA reads TGTGCCAGCAGTTATATCGGACGGGAGGACGGCTACACCTTC. Encoded protein: CASSYIGREDGYTF.

The V and J genes are TRBV5-8 and TRBJ1-5; tentatively, D is TRBD1 (5 bases). CDR3 size: 19 residues. V gave up 0 bases and J gave up 2 bases, with 21 bases separating them. Looked up from germline, CDR1 is SGHTS and CDR2 is YDEGEE. Written as DNA, the CDR3 is TGTGCCAGCAGCTTGGACCCCAGGGAGGGGAAGGTGGGCAATCAGCCCCAGCATTTT. As protein: CASSLDPREGKVGNQPQHF. Full variable domain (missing parts from reference TRBV5-8 and TRBJ1-5): EAGVTQSPTHLIKTRGQQATLRCSPISGHTSVYWYQQALGLGLQFLLWYDEGEERNRGNFPPRFSGRQFPNYSSELNVNALELEDSALYLCASSLDPREGKVGNQPQHFGDGTRLSIL.

Ten or more counts support this clonotype. The chain links TRBV7-2 to TRBJ2-1, with 10 bases fitting TRBD2. The V gene end was trimmed by 4 bases and the J gene end by 4 bases; junction bases not matched to a gene: 7. From germline, CDR1 is SGHTA and CDR2 FQGNSA. The CDR3 extends over 16 amino acids. CDR3 sequence reads: CASSSRTSGIYNEQFF. For the CDR3, the DNA is TGTGCCAGCAGCTCACGGACTAGCGGAATTTACAATGAGCAGTTCTTC.

This clonotype was observed a handful of times. The gene calls are TRBV11-2 and TRBJ1-3, with 8 bases lining up with TRBD1. Germline loops: CDR1 SGHAT, CDR2 FQNNGV. The CDR3 runs 16 residues. Germline trimming cut 1 base from V and 7 bases from J; bases unmatched to any gene: 9. CDR3 coding DNA: TGTGCCAGCAGCTTAGGCGCTTCAGGGGGCAGGAACACCATATATTTT. Translation: CASSLGASGGRNTIYF.

This clonotype occurred many times. This chain links TRBV6-2 or TRBV6-3 with TRBJ2-1; perhaps D is TRBD1 or TRBD2 (6 bases each). V was cut by 0 bases and J by 3 bases, with 18 bases left in between. This CDR3 has 18 amino acids. Looked up from germline, CDR1 is MNHEY and CDR2 is SVGEGT. CDR3 residues: CASSYSPWRGNVYNEQFF. The CDR3 DNA reads as TGTGCCAGCAGTTACTCCCCCTGGAGGGGGAACGTCTACAATGAGCAGTTCTTC.

This clonotype was observed many times. The chain is built from TRBV18 and TRBJ2-5; no clear D gene. The germline gives CDR1 KGHSH, CDR2 LQKENI. This CDR3 is 14 amino acids long. Trimming took 0 bases from V and 3 from J, leaving 8 bases between them. The CDR3 nucleotides are TGTGCCAGCTCACCACCGTACACGGAAGAGACCCAGTACTTC. It translates to CASSPPYTEETQYF.

Many counts were recorded for this clonotype. The V call is TRBV3-1, the J call TRBJ1-1; D is unclear. Germline loops: CDR1 LGHDT, CDR2 YNNKEL (reference sequence). The CDR3 contains 15 residues. The V and J ends lost 3 bases and 3 bases respectively, with 14 bases between them. The CDR3, as DNA: TGTGCCAGCAGCCAGTTGTTCACCCAGGACACTGAAGCTTTCTTT. This encodes CASSQLFTQDTEAFF.

The chain combines TRBV28 with TRBJ2-7; 10 bases match TRBD1. The CDR3 totals 14 residues. Germline trimming cut 5 bases from V and 6 bases from J; bases unmatched to any gene: 7. CDR1 is MDHEN, CDR2 SYDVKM, per germline. The CDR3 DNA reads TGTGCCAGCAGTCGGGACAGGGGTCTGGGCGAGCAGTACTTC. Its translation is CASSRDRGLGEQYF. The full variable domain, its missing parts supplied by reference TRBV28 and TRBJ2-7, is DVKVTQSSRYLVKRTGEKVFLECVQDMDHENMFWYRQDPGLGLRLIYFSYDVKMKEKGDIPEGYSVSREKKERFSLILESASTNQTSMYLCASSRDRGLGEQYFGPGTRLTVT.

The chain recombines TRBV7-6 with TRBJ1-2; tentatively, D is TRBD1 (5 bases). V was clipped by 1 base and J by 4 bases, with 10 bases between them. Germline CDR1 and CDR2: SGHVS and FNYEAQ. The CDR3 totals 14 residues. This chain's CDR3 is CASSLGGQVYGYTF. Written as DNA, the CDR3 is TGTGCCAGCAGCTTAGGTGGACAAGTCTATGGCTACACCTTC. The whole variable domain, remainder taken from reference TRBV7-6 and TRBJ1-2, is GAGVSQSPRYKVTKRGQDVALRCDPISGHVSLYWYRQALGQGPEFLTYFNYEAQQDKSGLPNDRFSAERPEGSISTLTIQRTEQRDSAMYRCASSLGGQVYGYTFGSGTRLTVV.

For this clonotype: The junction departs from germline at one end; a sequencing error may be responsible. The chain carries TRBV7-9 and TRBJ2-1; no clear D gene. Germline CDR1 SEHNR, CDR2 FQNEAQ (reference sequence). The CDR3 is made up of 13 amino acids. CDR3 in amino acids: CASSPPLTSEQLF. CDR3 coding DNA: TGTGCCAGCAGCCCCCCCCTGACATCTGAGCAGCTCTTC.

This sequence joins TRBV6-2 or TRBV6-3 and TRBJ1-1; 9 bases are shared with TRBD1. Germline CDR1 and CDR2: MNHEY and SVGEGT. After removal of 9 bases from V and 4 bases from J, the junction contained 15 bases not matched to a gene. The CDR3 length is 16 residues. CDR3: CASRLPGQGRGTEAFF. In nucleotides, the CDR3 is TGTGCCAGTCGTTTACCGGGACAGGGCCGGGGCACTGAAGCTTTCTTT.

In its sample, this clonotype was seen many times. The rearrangement uses TRBV7-2 and TRBJ1-2; the D gene is possibly TRBD1 (5 bases). V shed 3 bases and J shed 7 bases, with 12 bases lying between them. This CDR3 has 13 amino acids. CDR1 is SGHTA, CDR2 FQGNSA, per germline. The CDR3 bases are TGTGCCAGCAGCTTCAGGGCATTAGGTGGCTACACCTTC. This sequence encodes CASSFRALGGYTF.

This clonotype has at least ten counts. CDR3 region: CASSPRPSYPYGYTF. Here the CDR3 DNA reads TGTGCCAGCAGCCCCCGACCGTCCTACCCCTATGGCTACACCTTC. The V gene is TRBV9, the J gene TRBJ1-2; D remains ambiguous. This CDR3 has 15 amino acids. Germline CDR1 and CDR2: SGDLS and YYNGEE. V was shortened by 4 bases and J by 4 bases, with 17 bases between the two germline ends.